This is a list of T cell receptor beta chains from one sample in a study of T-cell reconstitution after alpha-beta-depleted transplantation in children. MiXCR was run by TCRdb on the PCR reads, yielding one entry per CDR3 protein. The sample has about 640,000 distinct CDR3 sequences, over 10% seen once. This specimen was PBMCs, mostly from graft donor cells, taken 360 days after TCRalphabeta/CD19-depleted stem cell transplant. These receptors were collected from a male patient younger than 18 who had a stem cell transplant for acute myeloid leukemia, so the T cells may come from the graft donor. Each CDR3 is given with its conserved first and last residue. Fields, in order: D gene, J gene, clone size, V gene, CDR3 DNA, CDR3 protein. D genes are given only for firm matches. The size of a clone is reported for some rows only, either as once, few or many, or as a class for expanded clones.

d_call: TRBD2
j_call: TRBJ2-1
clone_size: .
v_call: TRBV25-1
cdr3_nt: TGTGCCAGCAGTTCCCAGGGACTAGCGGGAGAGCAGTTCTTC
cdr3_aa: CASSSQGLAGEQFF

d_call: .
j_call: TRBJ2-1
clone_size: few
v_call: TRBV5-1
cdr3_nt: TGCGCCAGCAGCTTGCGTGTCGGGGGCGGGGACAATGAGCAGTTCTTC
cdr3_aa: CASSLRVGGGDNEQFF

d_call: .
j_call: TRBJ2-7
clone_size: many
v_call: TRBV18
cdr3_nt: TGTGCCAGCTCACCCACAGGGTACGAGCAGTACTTC
cdr3_aa: CASSPTGYEQYF

d_call: .
j_call: TRBJ1-1
clone_size: few
v_call: TRBV20-1
cdr3_nt: TGCAGTGCTAGACAGGACACTGAAGCTTTCTTT
cdr3_aa: CSARQDTEAFF

d_call: .
j_call: TRBJ2-1
clone_size: many
v_call: TRBV24-1
cdr3_nt: TGTGCCACCAGTGCCAGGGTCCACAATGAGCAGTTCTTC
cdr3_aa: CATSARVHNEQFF

d_call: TRBD2
j_call: TRBJ2-3
clone_size: .
v_call: TRBV7-3
cdr3_nt: TGTGCCAGCAGTCGACCCGGACTAGCGGGAGTAGATACGCAGTATTTT
cdr3_aa: CASSRPGLAGVDTQYF

d_call: .
j_call: TRBJ2-1
clone_size: .
v_call: TRBV29-1
cdr3_nt: TGCAGCGTTGCCAGGGTAAATGAGCAGTTCTTC
cdr3_aa: CSVARVNEQFF

d_call: TRBD2
j_call: TRBJ2-7
clone_size: many
v_call: TRBV12-3/TRBV12-4
cdr3_nt: TGTGCCAGCAACCTAGGGGGGACTAGCGGGACTTTTAGGTACTTC
cdr3_aa: CASNLGGTSGTFRYF

d_call: .
j_call: TRBJ2-7
clone_size: few
v_call: TRBV20-1
cdr3_nt: TGCAGTGCCCTAGGGACCATACTCTACGAGCAGTACTTC
cdr3_aa: CSALGTILYEQYF

d_call: TRBD1
j_call: TRBJ2-2
clone_size: .
v_call: TRBV3-1
cdr3_nt: TGTGCCAGCAGCCAAGTATGGACAGGGGACGTGGGCACCGGGGAGCTGTTTTTT
cdr3_aa: CASSQVWTGDVGTGELFF

d_call: TRBD1
j_call: TRBJ2-1
clone_size: few
v_call: TRBV18
cdr3_nt: TGTGCCAGCTCACCCTTGGGACAGGGGAAGCGGAGATTATACATGAGCTCCTACAATGAGCAGTTCTTC
cdr3_aa: CASSPLGQGKRRLYMSSYNEQFF

d_call: TRBD1
j_call: TRBJ1-2
clone_size: .
v_call: TRBV5-1
cdr3_nt: TGCGCCAGCAGCCCTGACAGGGATTGGGTTAACTATGGCTACACCTTC
cdr3_aa: CASSPDRDWVNYGYTF

d_call: .
j_call: TRBJ1-5
clone_size: few
v_call: TRBV15
cdr3_nt: TGTGCCACCAGCAGAGATGGCGGGGGCGACTATCAGCCCCAGCATTTT
cdr3_aa: CATSRDGGGDYQPQHF

d_call: TRBD2
j_call: TRBJ2-7
clone_size: .
v_call: TRBV29-1
cdr3_nt: TGCAGCGTTCTTGCGGGAGGCGTATACGAGCAGTACTTC
cdr3_aa: CSVLAGGVYEQYF